A selection of T cell receptor beta chains follows, all from one sample in a study of T-cell memory formation after mild COVID-19. TCRdb reprocessed the 5' RACE reads with MiXCR, giving one entry per CDR3 protein. Found here are hundreds of thousands of distinct CDR3 sequences, about 19% of them singletons; the top ten hold approximately 8.4%. The sequencing sample was made of PBMCs or a T cell subset sorted from them (not recorded which). The receptor set was obtained from an adult woman who had mild COVID-19 (a few samples of this study predate the infection). Cell type and time point are not known. The CDR3 runs from the conserved cysteine through the conserved F or W. A D gene is named only where the DNA matches it firmly.

d_call: -
v_call: TRBV20-1
j_call: TRBJ2-3
cdr3_aa: CSASPLQVADTQYF

d_call: -
v_call: TRBV29-1
j_call: TRBJ2-1
cdr3_aa: CSVLGWNSYNEQFF

d_call: -
v_call: TRBV5-5
j_call: TRBJ2-1
cdr3_aa: CASSLQRVGYNEQFF

d_call: TRBD2
v_call: TRBV29-1
j_call: TRBJ2-7
cdr3_aa: CSVNVLAGVFHEQYF

d_call: TRBD1
v_call: TRBV5-6
j_call: TRBJ1-1
cdr3_aa: CASSITGGRGWDTEAFF

d_call: -
v_call: TRBV6-6
j_call: TRBJ2-7
cdr3_aa: CATQGGSESSYEQYF

d_call: -
v_call: TRBV12-3/TRBV12-4
j_call: TRBJ1-5
cdr3_aa: CASSFVSGTNQPQHF

d_call: -
v_call: TRBV7-9
j_call: TRBJ1-2
cdr3_aa: CASSSWTDLYGYTF

d_call: -
v_call: TRBV4-3
j_call: TRBJ1-5
cdr3_aa: CASSQEIGPRPQHF

d_call: -
v_call: TRBV6-2/TRBV6-3
j_call: TRBJ1-1
cdr3_aa: CASTTRPGSPEAFF

d_call: TRBD1
v_call: TRBV12-3/TRBV12-4
j_call: TRBJ2-5
cdr3_aa: CASSPGDSQETQYF

d_call: -
v_call: TRBV12-3/TRBV12-4
j_call: TRBJ1-1
cdr3_aa: CASGGRNLNTEAFF

d_call: TRBD1
v_call: TRBV6-6
j_call: TRBJ1-1
cdr3_aa: CASKSGGMNTEAFF